The 27 T cell receptor beta chains below all came from one sample that was sequenced in a study of siplizumab effects on memory and regulatory T cells (dated by TCRdb to between 2018 and 2020). Libraries were made using the immunoSEQ multiplex PCR assay. TCRdb took this table from immuneACCESS and kept in-frame rearrangements with V and J called. Such tables lack part of the clones; where checked against another copy, unresolved V genes explain under half of the gap, and the rest is unexplained. The sample data list 90,000 to 130,000 clones, and roughly 92% of these were observed just once. The ten largest clones represent 1.3% of the sample. Sequencing was carried out using CD4+ T cells sorted from blood. These receptor sequences come from a human donor in good health.

This clone was detected a few times. V and J are TRBV6-5 and TRBJ1-1; possibly TRBD1 for D (5 bases). Between the trimmed V and J ends, which lost 2 bases and 1 base, there was a span of 5 bases. CDR3 length equals 13 residues. Germline-derived CDR1 and CDR2 are MNHEY and SVGAGI. The DNA of the CDR3 is TGTGCCAGCAGTTACGGGACGAACACTGAAGCTTTCTTT. This gives the protein CASSYGTNTEAFF.

The chain uses TRBV2 and TRBJ2-2; a possible D gene is TRBD2 (6 bases). V lost 6 bases, J lost 6 bases, and 14 bases lay in between. CDR1 and CDR2 (germline): SNHLY, FYNNEI. The CDR3 consists of 14 residues. The CDR3 protein is CASRAGLPPGELFF. The CDR3 nucleotides read TGTGCCAGCAGGGCGGGACTTCCCCCCGGGGAGCTGTTTTTT.

The V call is TRBV4-2, the J call TRBJ2-4, with 15 positions matching TRBD2. Germline V gives CDR1 LGHNA, CDR2 YNFKEQ. The CDR3 is 15 residues long. The trim removed 4 bases at V and 8 bases at J, leaving 3 bases unmatched. This CDR3 reads CASSLGLAGGDIQYF. In DNA form, the CDR3 reads TGTGCCAGCAGCCTCGGACTAGCGGGAGGGGACATTCAGTACTTC.

The rearrangement uses TRBV19 and TRBJ2-3, with 11 positions matching TRBD1. There are 19 residues in the CDR3. Per the germline V gene, CDR1 is LNHDA and CDR2 is SQIVND (reference sequence). V lost 6 bases and J lost 0; bases outside the gene matches: 14. The CDR3 DNA sequence: TGTGCCAGTAGGAGGACAGGGGGCGCGATCCCGGTTAGCACAGATACGCAGTATTTT. Translating gives CASRRTGGAIPVSTDTQYF.

The chain joins TRBV18 to TRBJ2-7; the D gene is possibly TRBD2 (6 bases). Germline-derived CDR1 and CDR2 are KGHSH and LQKENI. V was pared by 3 bases and J by 7 bases, with 13 bases between. This CDR3 region has 13 residues. This CDR3 is CASSPPLREEQYF. For the CDR3, the DNA is TGTGCCAGCTCACCCCCCCTACGGGAGGAGCAGTACTTC.

The chain uses TRBV19 and TRBJ2-1, with TRBD1 matching 9 bases. The V segment lost 6 bases and the J segment 7 bases; nucleotides outside the gene matches: 7. The CDR3 contains 14 residues. CDR1 and CDR2 from the germline V gene are LNHDA and SQIVND (reference sequence). DNA of the CDR3: TGTGCCAGTAGCGTCGACAGGGGGTTGAATGAGCAGTTCTTC. Protein: CASSVDRGLNEQFF.

This chain joins TRBV7-2 and TRBJ1-5; the D gene is possibly TRBD1 (5 bases). The germline V gene has CDR1 SGHTA and CDR2 FQGNSA. CDR3 length: 15 residues. Trimming took 3 bases from V and 4 from J, leaving 13 bases between them. The CDR3 here is CASSLGTLGNQPQHF. CDR3 DNA: TGTGCCAGCAGCTTGGGGACCCTGGGAAATCAGCCCCAGCATTTT. The full variable domain, with the rest looked up from reference TRBV7-2 and TRBJ1-5, is GAGVSQSPSNKVTEKGKDVELRCDPISGHTALYWYRQSLGQGLEFLIYFQGNSAPDKSGLPSDRFSAERTGGSVSTLTIQRTQQEDSAVYLCASSLGTLGNQPQHFGDGTRLSIL.

The CDR3 nucleotides read TGTGCCAGCAGTTCAGGCAATCAGCCCCAGCATTTT. The encoded protein is CASSSGNQPQHF. V gene TRBV6-6 combines with J gene TRBJ1-5, with D uncertain. The V and J ends lost 4 bases and 2 bases respectively, with 3 bases between them. CDR1 is MNHNY and CDR2 is SVGAGI in the germline V gene (reference sequence). This CDR3 spans 12 amino acids.

The V gene is TRBV27, the J gene TRBJ1-5, with D possibly being TRBD1 (5 bases). The CDR3 loop spans 14 amino acids. The germline CDR1 and CDR2 sequences are MNHEY and SMNVEV (reference sequence). V gave up 5 bases and J gave up 8 bases, with 16 bases separating them. In DNA form, the CDR3 reads TGTGCCAGCAGTACGCGACAGCGTCGGGAGCCCCAGCATTTT. The encoded protein is CASSTRQRREPQHF.

This sequence joins TRBV5-1 and TRBJ2-1, with D possibly being TRBD2 (6 bases). Deletions cut 9 bases from V and 10 bases from J, with 29 bases between. This CDR3 is built from 16 residues. Germline values: CDR1 SGHRS, CDR2 YFSETQ. As DNA, the CDR3 is TGCGCCACCGAACGTTCGGGTAGCGCGGCGGGGAGAGAGCAGTTCTTC. Amino acids: CATERSGSAAGREQFF.

The rearrangement uses TRBV6-5 and TRBJ2-7; D not resolved. V shed 0 bases and J shed 3 bases, with 9 bases lying between them. The CDR3 covers 14 residues. Per the germline V gene, CDR1 is MNHEY and CDR2 is SVGAGI. In DNA form, the CDR3 reads TGTGCCAGCAGTTACTCGATCAACCTCTACGAGCAGTACTTC. Residues: CASSYSINLYEQYF.

Details on this clone: A junction boundary mismatches the germline segment, possibly from a read error. The rearrangement joins TRBV12-5 to TRBJ2-7; no definite D call. This CDR3 is built from 12 residues. Germline V gives CDR1 LGHNT, CDR2 FRNRAP. Written as DNA, the CDR3 is TGTGCTAGTGGTTGGACCTCCTTCGAGCAGTACTTC. This translates into CASGWTSFEQYF. The full variable domain, its missing parts supplied by reference TRBV12-5 and TRBJ2-7, is DARVTQTPRHKVTEMGQEVTMRCQPILGHNTVFWYRQTMMQGLELLAYFRNRAPLDDSGMPKDRFSAEMPDATLATLKIQPSEPRDSAVYFCASGWTSFEQYFGPGTRLTVT.

This chain's CDR3 is CASSYPGGGATGELFF. CDR3 nucleotide sequence: TGTGCCAGCAGTTACCCAGGGGGCGGGGCCACCGGGGAGCTGTTTTTT. The chain has TRBV6-6 and TRBJ2-2; TRBD1 matches 8 bases. The CDR3 is 16 amino acids. CDR1 and CDR2 from the germline V gene are MNHNY and SVGAGI (reference sequence). Germline trimming cut 2 bases from V and 4 bases from J; bases unmatched to any gene: 6.

V is TRBV5-1 and J is TRBJ1-5; D ambiguous. CDR3 length equals 15 residues. Trimming removed 0 bases at V and 5 bases at J, with 12 bases between. Germline V lookup: CDR1 SGHRS, CDR2 YFSETQ. This chain's CDR3 is CASSLGSFSDQPQHF. The CDR3 nucleotides read TGCGCCAGCAGCTTGGGCTCCTTTTCGGATCAGCCCCAGCATTTT.

The V gene is TRBV9, the J gene TRBJ2-1, with 9 positions matching TRBD2. This CDR3 comprises 16 residues. V shed 3 bases, J shed 1 base, and the junction held 5 bases outside the gene matches. Germline V lookup: CDR1 SGDLS, CDR2 YYNGEE. The CDR3 region is CASSALAGLSYNEQFF. The CDR3 DNA follows: TGTGCCAGCAGCGCTCTAGCGGGACTGTCCTACAATGAGCAGTTCTTC.

CDR3 nucleotide sequence: TGCAGCGTCGTACAGGTGGACGAGCAGTACTTC. It specifies CSVVQVDEQYF. This chain links TRBV29-1 with TRBJ2-7, with TRBD1 as a possible D gene (5 bases). Trimming removed 6 bases from V and 5 bases from J, with 11 bases in between. Per the germline V gene, CDR1 is SQVTM and CDR2 is ANQGSEA. The CDR3 is 11 residues long.

The chain joins TRBV27 to TRBJ2-2, with 10 bases that match TRBD2. V lost 5 bases to trimming and J lost 10 bases; unmatched junction nucleotides: 13. The CDR3 contains 16 residues. Germline V gene data show CDR1 as MNHEY and CDR2 as SMNVEV (reference sequence). CDR3 DNA sequence: TGTGCCAGCAGTCCCCTGACTAGCGGGTCGGCCGCGGAGCTGTTTTTT. As protein: CASSPLTSGSAAELFF.

The V gene is TRBV19, the J gene TRBJ1-2; no definite D call. Trimming left V 3 bases short and J 8 bases short, with 10 bases between. Germline-derived CDR1 and CDR2 are LNHDA and SQIVND (reference sequence). The CDR3 is made up of 12 amino acids. In nucleotides, the CDR3 is TGTGCCAGTAGTATTTCAAAAATGGGCTACACCTTC. This sequence encodes CASSISKMGYTF.

This chain uses TRBV4-1 with TRBJ1-4; no clear D gene. V was shortened by 3 bases and J by 6 bases, with 8 bases between the two germline ends. The CDR3 length is 13 residues. Germline loops: CDR1 MGHRA, CDR2 YSYEKL. CDR3: CASSQILYEKLFF. CDR3 nucleotide sequence: TGCGCCAGCAGCCAGATCCTCTATGAAAAACTGTTTTTT.

CDR3 sequence reads: CASRPVFGNTEAFF. CDR3 DNA sequence: TGTGCCAGCAGGCCCGTGTTCGGGAACACTGAAGCTTTCTTT. The chain employs TRBV6-5 and TRBJ1-1; D not certain. There are 14 residues in the CDR3. Trimming cost V 6 bases and J 1 base, with 12 bases left between them. Germline values: CDR1 MNHEY, CDR2 SVGAGI.

The CDR3 spells CASRTGGTGNTIYF. DNA for the CDR3: TGTGCCAGTCGGACAGGGGGCACTGGAAACACCATATATTTT. The genes are TRBV28 and TRBJ1-3; TRBD1 aligns across 11 bases. The CDR3 runs 14 residues. Germline CDR1 reads MDHEN; CDR2 reads SYDVKM. J gave up 2 bases and V 9 bases, and 3 bases lay outside the gene matches.

The V and J genes are TRBV12-2 and TRBJ1-1; the table names TRBD1, a call not compared with the DNA. TRBV12-2 is assigned pseudogene status. The length of the CDR3 is 18 residues. The CDR3 here is CASRKGPQHCPYGTEAFF. In DNA, the CDR3 is TGTGCAAGTCGCAAGGGGCCCCAGCATTGCCCGTACGGCACTGAAGCTTTCTTT.

The rearrangement joins TRBV5-1 to TRBJ2-6; perhaps TRBD2 as D (5 bases). The CDR3 runs to 14 residues. V was shortened by 5 bases and J by 1 base, with 7 bases between the two germline ends. Per the germline V gene, CDR1 is SGHRS and CDR2 is YFSETQ. For the CDR3, the DNA is TGCGCCAGCAGACGGGGTTCTGGGGCCAACGTCCTGACTTTC. As protein: CASRRGSGANVLTF. Combining the CDR3 with reference TRBV5-1 and TRBJ2-6 gives the whole variable domain KAGVTQTPRYLIKTRGQQVTLSCSPISGHRSVSWYQQTPGQGLQFLFEYFSETQRNKGNFPGRFSGRQFSNSRSEMNVSTLELGDSALYLCASRRGSGANVLTFGAGSRLTVL.

The rearrangement joins TRBV19 to TRBJ1-1; D gene uncertain. CDR3 length equals 14 residues. CDR1 is LNHDA and CDR2 is SQIVND in the germline V gene (reference sequence). V was clipped by 5 bases and J by 7 bases, with 17 bases between them. Here the CDR3 reads CASSGYMGVSEAFF. CDR3 bases: TGTGCCAGTAGTGGTTATATGGGAGTAAGTGAAGCTTTCTTT. Based on the CDR3 plus reference TRBV19 and TRBJ1-1, the full variable domain is DGGITQSPKYLFRKEGQNVTLSCEQNLNHDAMYWYRQDPGQGLRLIYYSQIVNDFQKGDIAEGYSVSREKKESFPLTVTSAQKNPTAFYLCASSGYMGVSEAFFGQGTRLTVV.

The J gene is TRBJ1-6, the V gene TRBV5-1; D is uncertain. CDR3 length: 14 residues. Germline V gives CDR1 SGHRS, CDR2 YFSETQ. Trimming took 7 bases from V and 8 from J, leaving 16 bases between them. The CDR3 DNA follows: TGCGCCAGCCGTATTACGGGTAACGATTCACCCCTCCACTTT. It codes for CASRITGNDSPLHF. The whole variable domain, filled in from reference TRBV5-1 and TRBJ1-6, reads KAGVTQTPRYLIKTRGQQVTLSCSPISGHRSVSWYQQTPGQGLQFLFEYFSETQRNKGNFPGRFSGRQFSNSRSEMNVSTLELGDSALYLCASRITGNDSPLHFGNGTRLTVT.

This chain joins TRBV5-4 and TRBJ2-7; the match to TRBD1 covers 7 bases. J was trimmed by 3 bases and V by 4 bases; bases with no gene match: 7. Germline assignment: CDR1 SGHNT and CDR2 YYREEE (reference sequence). CDR3 size: 14 residues. The CDR3 coding sequence is TGTGCCAGCAGCAGACAGGGTCCTTTCTACGAGCAGTACTTC. Its protein is CASSRQGPFYEQYF.

CDR3 bases: TGTGCCAGCAGTGAAAAGTTCCGGCAGACTGAAGCTTTCTTT. This encodes CASSEKFRQTEAFF. The chain joins TRBV2 to TRBJ1-1; D remains unclear. Trimming pared 2 bases from V and 5 bases from J, leaving 12 bases between. Per germline, CDR1 SNHLY and CDR2 FYNNEI. This CDR3 has 14 residues. The full variable domain, its missing parts supplied by reference TRBV2 and TRBJ1-1, is EPEVTQTPSHQVTQMGQEVILRCVPISNHLYFYWYRQILGQKVEFLVSFYNNEISEKSEIFDDQFSVERPDGSNFTLKIRSTKLEDSAMYFCASSEKFRQTEAFFGQGTRLTVV.